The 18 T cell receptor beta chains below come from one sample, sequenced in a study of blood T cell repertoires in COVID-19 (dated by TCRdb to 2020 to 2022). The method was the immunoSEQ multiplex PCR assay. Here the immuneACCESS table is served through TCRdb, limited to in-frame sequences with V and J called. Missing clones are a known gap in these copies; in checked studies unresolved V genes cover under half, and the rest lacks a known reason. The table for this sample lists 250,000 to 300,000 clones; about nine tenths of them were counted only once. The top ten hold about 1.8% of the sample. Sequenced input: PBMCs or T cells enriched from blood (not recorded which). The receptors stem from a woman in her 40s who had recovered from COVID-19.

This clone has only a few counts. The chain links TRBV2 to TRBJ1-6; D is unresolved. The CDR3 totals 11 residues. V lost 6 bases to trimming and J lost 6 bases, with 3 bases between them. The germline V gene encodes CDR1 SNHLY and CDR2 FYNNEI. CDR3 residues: CASSLNSPLHF. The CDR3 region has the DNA TGTGCCAGCAGCCTTAATTCACCCCTCCACTTT.

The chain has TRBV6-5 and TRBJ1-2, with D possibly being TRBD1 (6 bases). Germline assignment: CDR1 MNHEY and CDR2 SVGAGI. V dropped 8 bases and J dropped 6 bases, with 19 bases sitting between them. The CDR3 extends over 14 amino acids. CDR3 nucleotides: TGTGCCAGCCGACGCAGGGGAACAGGAGATGGCTACACCTTC. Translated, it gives CASRRRGTGDGYTF.

The CDR3 DNA reads TGTGCCAGCAGTGAAGACTATGCTTCCCGTAAGTTCTTC. Protein product: CASSEDYASRKFF. The chain carries TRBV6-1 and TRBJ2-1; D unclear. This CDR3 has 13 residues. Trimming removed 1 base from V and 14 bases from J, with 15 bases in between. CDR1 and CDR2 (germline): MNHNS, SASEGT.

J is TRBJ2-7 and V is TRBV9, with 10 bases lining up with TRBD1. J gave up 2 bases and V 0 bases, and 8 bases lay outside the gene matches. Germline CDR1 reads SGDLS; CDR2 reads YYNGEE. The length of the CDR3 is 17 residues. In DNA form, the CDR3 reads TGTGCCAGCAGCGTAGTCGGGGGGACAGGGGAAACCTACGAGCAGTACTTC. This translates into CASSVVGGTGETYEQYF. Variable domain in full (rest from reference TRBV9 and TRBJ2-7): DSGVTQTPKHLITATGQRVTLRCSPRSGDLSVYWYQQSLDQGLQFLIQYYNGEERAKGNILERFSAQQFPDLHSELNLSSLELGDSALYFCASSVVGGTGETYEQYFGPGTRLTVT.

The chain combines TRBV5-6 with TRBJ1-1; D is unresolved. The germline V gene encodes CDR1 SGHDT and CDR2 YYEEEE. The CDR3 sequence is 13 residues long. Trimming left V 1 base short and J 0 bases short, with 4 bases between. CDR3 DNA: TGTGCCAGCAGCTTGTCTCTGAACACTGAAGCTTTCTTT. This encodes CASSLSLNTEAFF.

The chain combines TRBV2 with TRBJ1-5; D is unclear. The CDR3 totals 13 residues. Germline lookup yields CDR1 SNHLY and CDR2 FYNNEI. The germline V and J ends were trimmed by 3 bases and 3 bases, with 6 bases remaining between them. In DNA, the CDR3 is TGTGCCAGCAGTGATATCGTCAATCAGCCCCAGCATTTT. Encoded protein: CASSDIVNQPQHF.

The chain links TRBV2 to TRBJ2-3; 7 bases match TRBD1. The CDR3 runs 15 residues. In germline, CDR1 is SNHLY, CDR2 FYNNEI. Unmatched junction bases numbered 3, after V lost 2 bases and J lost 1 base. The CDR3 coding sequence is TGTGCCAGCAGTGAAATTCAGGGGGGCACAGATACGCAGTATTTT. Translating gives CASSEIQGGTDTQYF.

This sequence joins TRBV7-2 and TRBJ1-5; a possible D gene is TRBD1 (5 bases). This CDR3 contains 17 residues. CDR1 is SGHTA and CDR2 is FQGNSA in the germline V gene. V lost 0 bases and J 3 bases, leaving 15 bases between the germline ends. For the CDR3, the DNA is TGTGCCAGCAGCTTAGCCCTGGGCAGGGCTATCAATCAGCCCCAGCATTTT. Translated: CASSLALGRAINQPQHF.

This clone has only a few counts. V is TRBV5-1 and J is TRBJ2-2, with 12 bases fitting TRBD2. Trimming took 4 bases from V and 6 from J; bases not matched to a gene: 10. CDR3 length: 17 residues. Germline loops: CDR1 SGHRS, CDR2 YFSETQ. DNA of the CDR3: TGCGCCAGCAGCCCGCGGACTAGCGGGATATCTTCCGGGGAGCTGTTTTTT. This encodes CASSPRTSGISSGELFF.

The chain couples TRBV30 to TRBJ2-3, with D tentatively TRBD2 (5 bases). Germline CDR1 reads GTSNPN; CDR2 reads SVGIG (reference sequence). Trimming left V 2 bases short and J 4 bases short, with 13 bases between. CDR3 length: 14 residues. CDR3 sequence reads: CAWSSSFSPDTQYF. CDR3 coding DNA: TGTGCCTGGAGTTCTAGCTTCTCCCCAGATACGCAGTATTTT.

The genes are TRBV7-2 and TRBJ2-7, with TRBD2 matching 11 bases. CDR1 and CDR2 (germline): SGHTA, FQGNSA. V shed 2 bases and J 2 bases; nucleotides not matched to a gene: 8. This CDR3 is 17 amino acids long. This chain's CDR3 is CASSLTRASGGTYEQYF. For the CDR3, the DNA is TGTGCCAGCAGCTTAACTCGGGCTAGCGGGGGGACCTACGAGCAGTACTTC.

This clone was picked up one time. This CDR3 reads CASSRDPSGRITDTQYF. In nucleotides, the CDR3 is TGTGCCAGTAGCCGCGATCCTAGCGGGAGGATCACAGATACGCAGTATTTT. The rearrangement links TRBV19 to TRBJ2-3; 11 bases are shared with TRBD2. CDR1 and CDR2 from the germline V gene are LNHDA and SQIVND (reference sequence). J gave up 2 bases and V 6 bases, and 10 bases lay outside the gene matches. This CDR3 contains 17 residues.

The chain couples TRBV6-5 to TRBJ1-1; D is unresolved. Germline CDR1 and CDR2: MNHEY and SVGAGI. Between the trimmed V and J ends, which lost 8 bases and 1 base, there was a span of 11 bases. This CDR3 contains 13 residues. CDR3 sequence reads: CASALNRNTEAFF. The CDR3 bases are TGTGCCAGCGCCCTAAACAGGAACACTGAAGCTTTCTTT.

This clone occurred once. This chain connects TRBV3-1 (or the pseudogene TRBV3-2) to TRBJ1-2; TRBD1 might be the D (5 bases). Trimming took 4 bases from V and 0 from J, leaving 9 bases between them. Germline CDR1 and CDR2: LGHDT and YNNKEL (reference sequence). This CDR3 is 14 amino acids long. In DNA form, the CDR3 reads TGTGCCAGCAGCCGCGCAGGGTCTAACTATGGCTACACCTTC. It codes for CASSRAGSNYGYTF.

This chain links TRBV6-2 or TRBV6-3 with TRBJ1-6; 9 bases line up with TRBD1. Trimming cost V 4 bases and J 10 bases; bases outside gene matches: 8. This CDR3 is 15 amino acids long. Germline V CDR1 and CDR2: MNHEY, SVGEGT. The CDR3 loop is CASSSGTGQWSPLHF. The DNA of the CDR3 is TGTGCCAGCAGTTCCGGGACAGGGCAATGGTCACCCCTCCACTTT.

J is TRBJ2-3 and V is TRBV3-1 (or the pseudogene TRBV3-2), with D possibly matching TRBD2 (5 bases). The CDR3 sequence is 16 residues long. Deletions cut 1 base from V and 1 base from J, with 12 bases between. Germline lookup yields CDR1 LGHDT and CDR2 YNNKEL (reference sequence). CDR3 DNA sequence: TGTGCCAGCAGCCAAGGAGGGTCTTTCGGCACAGATACGCAGTATTTT. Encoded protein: CASSQGGSFGTDTQYF.

The CDR3 DNA follows: TGCAGCGTTCGAACAGGGGGCGGCAATCAGCCCCAGCATTTT. Translating it yields CSVRTGGGNQPQHF. J is TRBJ1-5 and V is TRBV29-1; 9 nucleotides line up with TRBD1. This CDR3 contains 14 residues. The J segment lost 2 bases and the V segment lost 5 bases, leaving 4 bases of the junction unmatched. Germline assignment: CDR1 SQVTM and CDR2 ANQGSEA.

The CDR3 protein is CASSEGTRREGTQYF. The CDR3 DNA reads as TGTGCCAGCAGCGAGGGGACACGGCGCGAGGGGACCCAGTACTTC. The chain recombines TRBV9 with TRBJ2-5, with a weak D call TRBD1 (6 bases). The V gene's germline CDR1 is SGDLS and CDR2 YYNGEE. V lost 3 bases to trimming and J lost 7 bases, with 19 bases between them. This CDR3 comprises 15 residues.